The present entry profiles one TCR beta chain with its context. RNA totalling about 0.5 to 1 ug underwent reverse transcription with random hexamers. The amplification used immunoSEQ multiplex PCR on TCR beta CDR3; it spanned 54 Vbeta and 13 Jbeta. TCRdb redid the calling of the immunoSEQ multiplex PCR reads with MiXCR, one entry per CDR3 protein. The data show fewer than 350,000 distinct CDR3 sequences, around 89% seen once. The CDR3 runs to 12 residues. Germline CDR1 is MDHEN and CDR2 is SYDVKM. Between the trimmed V and J ends, which lost 4 bases and 6 bases, there was a span of 6 bases. The data originate from a study of CD8 T cells in Susac syndrome.

The chain employs TRBV28 and TRBJ2-2, with no clear D. This clonotype was obtained from a human donor with multiple sclerosis. Sequenced material: CD8+ T cells from PBMCs. CDR3 sequence: CASSSFAGELFF. The CDR3 bases are TGTGCCAGCAGTTCCTTTGCCGGGGAGCTGTTTTTT.